The text below deals with one T cell receptor (beta chain). This clone was detected a few times. There is no known antigen for this receptor. Base qualities are not at hand, and no much larger clone is one base apart. The sample belongs to a study of cytomegalovirus exposure and HLA in healthy donors (dated by TCRdb to the late 2010s). As for the study more broadly: According to a later analysis, the 100 to 150 validation repertoires were produced on the same platform as the 666 repertoires of the first cohort. The study aimed to test whether signatures of past pathogen exposure could be identified by cataloging public T cell receptors. Besides the first cohort of 550 to 750 subjects, a separate validation cohort made up of 120 different subjects was used. To predict cytomegalovirus infection status, the study combined high-throughput TCR immunosequencing, statistical association of individual TCRs with disease status, and machine learning.

The cysteine opens and the phenylalanine closes a CDR3 of 13 amino acids. Only the CDR3 part of the read is kept: 39 bases, read in frame from the first base. Trimming costs V 4 bases and J 0 bases, and their ends lie 7 bases apart. The germline V gene encodes CDR1 SNHLY and CDR2 FYNNEI. The library was prepared using the immunoSEQ multiplex PCR assay. The paper's processing steps were these. To diagnose cytomegalovirus status from the catalog of TCR beta chain sequences, a statistical classification framework was built. The table comes from immuneACCESS by way of TCRdb, which keeps in-frame sequences with V and J called. Part of the clones is missing from these tables; in studies checked, under half for an unresolved V gene and the rest for unknown reasons. V and J calls and clone size are copied from that table; D and trimming were computed from the DNA. The sample table holds about 56,000 clones, of which approximately 90% were seen once. The ten largest make up 1.1% of the sample.

The donors were included in the validation cohort of approximately 120 subjects, a group kept apart from the roughly 670-subject first cohort. The investigation overall reported the following: Subsequent analysis determined that TCRs grouped into clusters in the first cohort also showed a tendency toward co-occurrence across the approximately 110 validation repertoires, and 94% of cluster scores exceeded 0. In vitro tests confirmed that a few of the cytomegalovirus-associated TCR beta chains recognize cytomegalovirus antigens. The study gave a list of roughly 150 TCR beta chains associated with cytomegalovirus. While some public TCRs were present in many individuals, most TCR sequences turned up only very rarely across donors. Cytomegalovirus status was reported to be diagnosed by the classifier with high specificity and sensitivity in both the original and validation cohorts. The authors suggested that the approach could potentially be generalized to other disease states and immunological phenotypes. A later analysis had no HLA typing for the validation cohort, so co-occurrence there was scored across all 110 or so repertoires.

The rearrangement joined TRBV2 to TRBJ2-7; TRBD2 might be the D gene, on 6 matching bases. This TCR was recovered from a man aged 18 to 29 in good health and CMV-seronegative. Sequencing was carried out using PBMCs. The bases read TGTGCCAGCAGTGCCGGGAGCTCCTACGAGCAGTACTTC. Translated, it reads CASSAGSSYEQYF.